This T cell receptor beta chain came from a study of control samples from healthy donors and cancer patients. CDR3 length: 11 residues. Germline loops: CDR1 MDHEN, CDR2 SYDVKM. Trimming took off 3 bases at V and 8 bases at J, with 7 bases between the two ends. Libraries were prepared by immunoSEQ multiplex PCR; TCRdb keeps only in-frame clonotypes and omits some of them. Among about 160,000 clones listed, roughly 95% were seen once. The sequenced sample was blood. This clonotype was sampled from a woman aged 25 to 39 in good health. This chain connects TRBV28 to TRBJ1-1, with D unresolved. The CDR3 sequence: CASSLQWEAFF. The CDR3 DNA is TGTGCCAGCAGTTTGCAGTGGGAAGCTTTCTTT.